This TCR beta chain was obtained from a study of T-cell reconstitution after alpha-beta-depleted transplantation in children. This clonotype was seen many times. CDR1 SGHRS and CDR2 YFSETQ come from the germline V gene. The CDR3 loop spans 11 amino acids. Trimming stripped 5 bases from V and 4 bases from J, with 7 bases between. Preparation of the TCRbeta library was carried out with unique molecular identifiers. TCRdb re-derived calls from the PCR reads in MiXCR, one entry per CDR3 protein. The data show approximately 590,000 distinct CDR3 sequences, roughly 10% seen once. The gene calls are TRBV5-1 and TRBJ2-7; D is undetermined. This specimen was PBMCs from the stem cell graft donor, taken from the stem cell graft. The receptor comes from a human donor who donated a stem cell graft to a child with acute myeloid leukemia. CDR3 sequence: CASRAYYEQYF. The DNA for the CDR3 is TGCGCCAGCAGAGCCTATTACGAGCAGTACTTC.